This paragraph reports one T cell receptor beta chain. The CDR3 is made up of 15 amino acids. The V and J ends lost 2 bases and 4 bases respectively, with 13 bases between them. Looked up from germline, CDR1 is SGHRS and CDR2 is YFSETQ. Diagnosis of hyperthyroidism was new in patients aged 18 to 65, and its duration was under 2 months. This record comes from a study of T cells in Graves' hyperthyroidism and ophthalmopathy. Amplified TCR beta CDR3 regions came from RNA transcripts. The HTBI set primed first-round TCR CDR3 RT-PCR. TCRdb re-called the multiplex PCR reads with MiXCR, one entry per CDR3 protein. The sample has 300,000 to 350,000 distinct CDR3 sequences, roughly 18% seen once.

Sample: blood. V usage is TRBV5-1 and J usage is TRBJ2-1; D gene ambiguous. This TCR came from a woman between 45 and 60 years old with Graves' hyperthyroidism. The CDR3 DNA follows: TGCGCCAGCAGCTTTGGCGTCTTACAATACAATGAGCAGTTCTTC. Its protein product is CASSFGVLQYNEQFF.